These 18 T cell receptor beta chains were sequenced from one sample in a study of CD8 T cells in ankylosing spondylitis. Study results and caveats: Typical of ankylosing spondylitis blood, it appeared, was a TCR beta motif of under 10 highly homologous variants.

From the 5' RACE reads, TCRdb called clonotypes with MiXCR, one entry per CDR3 protein. The sample includes about 390,000 distinct CDR3 sequences, around 24% of them seen just once. No cognate antigen is known for these TCRs. Sequenced: blood, either unsorted or a sorted T cell fraction (not recorded which). The receptors originated from a male donor with ankylosing spondylitis.

The chain links TRBV20-1 to TRBJ1-5; TRBD1 matches 9 bases. Losses at the gene ends were 7 bases for V and 6 bases for J; bases not matched to a gene: 7. Germline V CDR1 and CDR2: DFQATT, SNEGSKA (reference sequence). This CDR3 is 13 amino acids long. CDR3 loop: CSVGQGGFQPQHF. The CDR3 nucleotides are TGCAGTGTGGGACAGGGCGGGTTTCAGCCCCAGCATTTT.

This clonotype was counted a few times. The chain employs TRBV6-1 and TRBJ2-7; TRBD1 matches at 7 bases. CDR3 size: 14 residues. The germline gives CDR1 MNHNS, CDR2 SASEGT. Trimming took 0 bases from V and 3 from J; bases not matched to a gene: 2. The CDR3 DNA sequence: TGTGCCAGCAGTGAAGCAGGGACAGACTACGAGCAGTACTTC. Protein product: CASSEAGTDYEQYF.

This clonotype was observed a few times. V gene TRBV20-1 combines with J gene TRBJ1-5; 8 bases are shared with TRBD1. The trim removed 5 bases at V and 6 bases at J, leaving 6 bases unmatched. CDR1 is DFQATT, CDR2 SNEGSKA, per germline (reference sequence). The CDR3 is 13 residues long. The CDR3 nucleotides read TGCAGTGCTGGGGGACAGGATATTCAGCCCCAGCATTTT. The encoded protein is CSAGGQDIQPQHF.

The genes are TRBV18 and TRBJ2-7; 8 nucleotides agree with TRBD2. CDR3 size: 15 residues. V lost 2 bases, J lost 7 bases, and 10 bases stayed unmatched. The germline CDR1 and CDR2 sequences are KGHSH and LQKENI. CDR3 in amino acids: CASSPSGGGPGEQYF. The CDR3 DNA is TGTGCCAGCTCACCAAGCGGGGGAGGGCCGGGGGAGCAGTACTTC.

Only one count was recorded for this clonotype. The chain combines TRBV2 with TRBJ1-1; the D gene is possibly TRBD1 (6 bases). Germline-derived CDR1 and CDR2 are SNHLY and FYNNEI. V lost 10 bases, J lost 0 bases, and 12 bases lay in between. The CDR3 has 13 amino acids. CDR3 protein: CATTTGLNTEAFF. In DNA form, the CDR3 reads TGTGCCACTACTACAGGGCTGAACACTGAAGCTTTCTTT.

The genes are TRBV7-8 and TRBJ2-3, with 7 bases identical to TRBD2. CDR3 length: 18 amino acids. The junction had 11 bases not matched to a gene; V was cut back by 1 base and J by 1 base. Germline V gene lookup returns CDR1 SGHVS and CDR2 FQNEAQ. CDR3 amino acids: CASSLGGREKVGTDTQYF. CDR3 sequence (DNA): TGTGCCAGCAGCTTAGGAGGGCGGGAGAAGGTTGGCACAGATACGCAGTATTTT.

CDR3 region: CAWSLGQPNEKLFF. The CDR3 DNA reads as TGTGCCTGGAGTTTGGGACAGCCAAATGAAAAACTGTTTTTT. The chain uses TRBV30 and TRBJ1-4; 7 bases are a match to TRBD1. This CDR3 contains 14 residues. Germline V gene lookup returns CDR1 GTSNPN and CDR2 SVGIG (reference sequence). The J segment lost 5 bases and the V segment lost 2 bases, leaving 5 bases of the junction unmatched.

The CDR3 loop reads CASSLGTGGPVYEQYF. CDR3 DNA: TGTGCCAGCAGCTTAGGGACTGGAGGGCCGGTCTACGAGCAGTACTTC. The V and J genes are TRBV13 and TRBJ2-7, with D perhaps matching TRBD2 (6 bases). There are 16 residues in the CDR3. The germline CDR1 and CDR2 sequences are PRHDT and FYEKMQ (reference sequence). Trimming took off 0 bases at V and 3 bases at J, with 15 bases between the two ends. Based on the CDR3 plus reference TRBV13 and TRBJ2-7, the full variable domain is AAGVIQSPRHLIKEKRETATLKCYPIPRHDTVYWYQQGPGQDPQFLISFYEKMQSDKGSIPDRFSAQQFSDYHSELNMSSLELGDSALYFCASSLGTGGPVYEQYFGPGTRLTVT.

The chain uses TRBV14 and TRBJ2-2; 9 bases match TRBD2. The CDR3 has 19 residues. V trimming: 0 bases; J trimming: 7 bases; junction bases outside the gene matches: 15. Germline CDR1 is SGHDN and CDR2 is FVKESK. The CDR3 sequence: CASSQEWLAGFRDVGELFF. In DNA form, the CDR3 reads TGTGCCAGCAGCCAAGAATGGCTAGCGGGATTCCGGGACGTCGGGGAGCTGTTTTTT.

This clonotype was detected only a few times. V and J are TRBV29-1 and TRBJ1-1; D might be TRBD1 (6 bases). The CDR3 consists of 12 residues. The V and J ends lost 6 bases and 4 bases respectively, with 12 bases between them. The V gene's germline CDR1 is SQVTM and CDR2 ANQGSEA. In DNA form, the CDR3 reads TGCAGCGTGATTTTAGGGGGCACTGAAGCTTTCTTT. It yields the protein CSVILGGTEAFF.

This clonotype was seen only a few times. This chain links TRBV5-1 with TRBJ2-3; D is undetermined. Trimming left V 6 bases short and J 4 bases short, with 9 bases between. The CDR3 length is 12 residues. The germline gives CDR1 SGHRS, CDR2 YFSETQ. The CDR3 region is CASKSSPDTQYF. The DNA of the CDR3 is TGCGCCAGCAAATCAAGCCCAGATACGCAGTATTTT. The full variable domain, rest sourced from reference TRBV5-1 and TRBJ2-3, is KAGVTQTPRYLIKTRGQQVTLSCSPISGHRSVSWYQQTPGQGLQFLFEYFSETQRNKGNFPGRFSGRQFSNSRSEMNVSTLELGDSALYLCASKSSPDTQYFGPGTRLTVL.

This clonotype was seen at least ten times. V gene TRBV7-8 combines with J gene TRBJ2-1; a weak D match, TRBD2 (5 bases). CDR3 length equals 13 residues. In germline, CDR1 is SGHVS, CDR2 FQNEAQ. V was clipped by 5 bases and J by 9 bases, with 14 bases between them. The CDR3 is CASSPRRLGEQFF. CDR3 DNA sequence: TGTGCCAGCAGCCCGAGGAGGCTTGGTGAGCAGTTCTTC.

This clonotype was recorded only once. The rearrangement uses TRBV7-2 and TRBJ1-3, with no clear D. The V end was cut by 1 base, the J end by 0 bases, with 10 bases between. In germline, CDR1 is SGHTA, CDR2 FQGNSA. CDR3 length: 16 residues. CDR3: CASSLVAAISGNTIYF. The DNA for the CDR3 is TGTGCCAGCAGCTTAGTGGCTGCGATCTCTGGAAACACCATATATTTT.

The chain employs TRBV15 and TRBJ1-4; D may be TRBD1 (5 bases). Germline V gene data show CDR1 as LNHNV and CDR2 as YYDKDF (reference sequence). This CDR3 region has 15 residues. Trimming pared 0 bases from V and 6 bases from J, leaving 11 bases between. Here the CDR3 reads CATSRDYIGDEKLFF. The CDR3 DNA reads TGTGCCACCAGCAGAGACTACATAGGGGATGAAAAACTGTTTTTT.

This chain uses TRBV12-3 or TRBV12-4 with TRBJ1-1; TRBD1 is a possible D gene (5 bases). V dropped 5 bases and J dropped 0 bases, with 16 bases sitting between them. This CDR3 region has 16 residues. In nucleotides, the CDR3 is TGTGCCAGCAGTCCTTGGGGGGGATTCATGAACACTGAAGCTTTCTTT. Amino acid sequence: CASSPWGGFMNTEAFF.

This clonotype was seen a handful of times. This rearrangement joins TRBV7-3 to TRBJ2-1; the match to TRBD2 covers 8 bases. Germline values: CDR1 SGHTA, CDR2 FQGTGA. This CDR3 has 18 residues. The V gene end was trimmed by 1 base and the J gene end by 4 bases; junction bases not matched to a gene: 12. CDR3 in amino acids: CASSLIPLAGGGYNEQFF. The DNA for the CDR3 is TGTGCCAGCAGCTTAATCCCGCTTGCGGGAGGCGGTTACAATGAGCAGTTCTTC. The full variable domain, with the rest looked up from reference TRBV7-3 and TRBJ2-1, is GAGVSQTPSNKVTEKGKYVELRCDPISGHTALYWYRQSLGQGPEFLIYFQGTGAADDSGLPNDRFFAVRPEGSVSTLKIQRTERGDSAVYLCASSLIPLAGGGYNEQFFGPGTRLTVL.

The chain couples TRBV29-1 to TRBJ1-1; 7 bases match TRBD1. Germline trimming cut 4 bases from V and 5 bases from J; bases unmatched to any gene: 10. Germline CDR1 SQVTM, CDR2 ANQGSEA. CDR3 length: 14 amino acids. CDR3 protein: CSVGTTGWGTEAFF. The CDR3 nucleotides read TGCAGCGTTGGGACGACAGGGTGGGGGACTGAAGCTTTCTTT.

The CDR3 sequence is CASSGLAGYPSGANVLTF. In nucleotides, the CDR3 is TGTGCCAGCAGCGGACTAGCGGGTTATCCGAGTGGGGCCAACGTCCTGACTTTC. The chain combines TRBV6-1 with TRBJ2-6; 11 bases fit TRBD2. Germline CDR1 MNHNS, CDR2 SASEGT. This CDR3 has 18 residues. Germline trimming cut 6 bases from V and 3 bases from J; bases unmatched to any gene: 10.